The clone carrying this T cell receptor (beta chain) was seen many times. Its antigen is not identified. This sample stems from a study of neurological immune-mediated disorders. Study results and caveats: Subjects shared no identical expanded-clone CDR3 amino acid sequences, suggesting private TCR-beta repertoires in all groups.

One entry per CDR3 protein, called by TCRdb with MiXCR from the 5' RACE reads. The sample carries more than 45,000 distinct CDR3 sequences, around 3.3% recorded once. A total of 2 million PBMCs stored at -80 degrees C provided the unsorted libraries. The CDR3 length is 13 residues. Germline V gives CDR1 SGHTA, CDR2 FQGTGA. Between the trimmed V and J ends, which lost 4 bases and 7 bases, there was a span of 13 bases. The chain uses TRBV7-3 and TRBJ1-1; D is uncertain. The sample taken for sequencing was PBMCs. The source is a man aged 35-49 years with multiple sclerosis. CDR3 DNA: TGTGCCAGCAGCTCGACACCGGATAGTGAAGCTTTCTTT. It codes for CASSSTPDSEAFF.